Below, 18 T cell receptor beta chains from the same sample are listed, as sequenced in a study of blood T cell repertoires in COVID-19. Measured with immunoSEQ multiplex PCR; TCRdb has only the in-frame clones, and not every one. The sample records about 74,000 clones, 80% to 90% being singletons. The material sequenced was peripheral blood. These receptors were obtained from a man between 70 and 80 years old with acute or convalescent COVID-19.

The rearrangement links TRBV2 to TRBJ2-7; 10 nucleotides agree with TRBD1. The CDR3 is 12 residues long. With 7 bases clipped from V and 7 bases from J, the junction kept 4 bases outside the gene matches. Germline CDR1 reads SNHLY; CDR2 reads FYNNEI. DNA of the CDR3: TGTGCCAGCACGACAGGGGGCTTGGAGCAGTACTTC. It encodes CASTTGGLEQYF.

This chain uses TRBV28 with TRBJ1-2; 7 nucleotides align to TRBD1. CDR1 MDHEN and CDR2 SYDVKM come from the germline V gene. The CDR3 contains 14 residues. Trimming cost V 8 bases and J 3 bases; bases outside gene matches: 9. The CDR3 sequence: CASGQTGPDYGYTF. Here the CDR3 DNA reads TGTGCCAGCGGACAGACAGGGCCCGACTATGGCTACACCTTC.

V is TRBV14 and J is TRBJ1-1; maybe TRBD1 (5 bases). The germline V and J ends were trimmed by 1 base and 1 base, with 7 bases remaining between them. The CDR3 sequence is 14 residues long. CDR1 is SGHDN and CDR2 is FVKESK in the germline V gene. The CDR3 spells CASSQVRGNTEAFF. Written as DNA, the CDR3 is TGTGCCAGCAGCCAAGTTAGGGGGAACACTGAAGCTTTCTTT.

The V gene is TRBV9, the J gene TRBJ2-4; D perhaps matches TRBD1 (7 bases). Germline V lookup: CDR1 SGDLS, CDR2 YYNGEE. CDR3 length: 15 residues. Between the trimmed V and J ends, which lost 2 bases and 8 bases, there was a span of 17 bases. The CDR3 DNA follows: TGTGCCAGCAGCGTGCGGGACAGTGGAATTGACATTCAGTACTTC. It yields the protein CASSVRDSGIDIQYF.

The chain couples TRBV7-3 to TRBJ1-2, with unresolved D. The V and J ends lost 0 bases and 6 bases respectively, with 5 bases between them. CDR3 length equals 12 residues. Looked up from germline, CDR1 is SGHTA and CDR2 is FQGTGA. The CDR3 DNA reads TGTGCCAGCAGCTTAACCGGTGATGGCTACACCTTC. Its protein is CASSLTGDGYTF.

The V call is TRBV27, the J call TRBJ2-1; TRBD2 aligns across 7 bases. Per germline, CDR1 MNHEY and CDR2 SMNVEV (reference sequence). The length of the CDR3 is 14 residues. V gave up 2 bases and J gave up 5 bases; unmatched junction bases: 3. CDR3 coding DNA: TGTGCCAGCAGTTTAATGCGGGGGAACAATGAGCAGTTCTTC. Translated: CASSLMRGNNEQFF.

This clone was seen a single time. The chain links TRBV5-6 to TRBJ1-6; D is unclear. Germline-derived CDR1 and CDR2 are SGHDT and YYEEEE. V was shortened by 0 bases and J by 7 bases, with 11 bases between the two germline ends. The CDR3 contains 15 residues. CDR3 sequence reads: CASSLGEIWNSPLHF. CDR3 coding DNA: TGTGCCAGCAGCTTGGGGGAGATTTGGAATTCACCCCTCCACTTT.

The J gene is TRBJ1-5, the V gene TRBV19; TRBD1 aligns across 8 bases. The length of the CDR3 is 17 residues. V shed 10 bases and J 2 bases; nucleotides not matched to a gene: 16. Germline CDR1 LNHDA, CDR2 SQIVND (reference sequence). CDR3 in DNA: TGTGCCACCCAACCAAGGGACACAGGGGGGCGCAATCAGCCCCAGCATTTT. Its protein product is CATQPRDTGGRNQPQHF.

This clone was detected only a few times. The chain is built from TRBV14 and TRBJ2-6; D call uncertain. The V and J ends lost 4 bases and 2 bases respectively, with 9 bases between them. Germline CDR1 is SGHDN and CDR2 is FVKESK. The CDR3 is 15 amino acids. CDR3 nucleotide sequence: TGTGCCAGCAGCCCTAGTTTGCCTGGGGCCAACGTCCTGACTTTC. Amino acids: CASSPSLPGANVLTF.

The chain uses TRBV5-1 and TRBJ2-5; TRBD1 is a possible D gene (7 bases). Germline V CDR1 and CDR2: SGHRS, YFSETQ. The CDR3 runs to 15 residues. Between the trimmed V and J ends, which lost 0 bases and 4 bases, there was a span of 13 bases. CDR3: CASSLAGQGGETQYF. CDR3 nucleotide sequence: TGCGCCAGCAGCTTGGCAGGGCAGGGGGGAGAGACCCAGTACTTC.

V and J are TRBV5-5 and TRBJ2-6; perhaps TRBD1 as D (6 bases). This CDR3 is 14 amino acids long. Trimming removed 10 bases from V and 4 bases from J, with 15 bases in between. CDR1 is SGHKS, CDR2 YYEKEE, per germline (reference sequence). This CDR3 reads CAATTGPGANVLTF. The CDR3, as DNA: TGTGCCGCGACGACAGGCCCAGGGGCCAACGTCCTGACTTTC.

V is TRBV29-1 and J is TRBJ1-2; no clear D gene. Trimming removed 3 bases at V and 4 bases at J, with 9 bases between. The V gene's germline CDR1 is SQVTM and CDR2 ANQGSEA. The CDR3 consists of 12 residues. CDR3 residues: CSVDGLGYGYTF. The CDR3 bases are TGCAGCGTTGATGGGCTTGGCTATGGCTACACCTTC.

This clone was observed a few times. The chain has TRBV30 and TRBJ1-3; weak D call: TRBD1 (5 bases). Trimming took off 6 bases at V and 3 bases at J, with 12 bases between the two ends. Germline CDR1 and CDR2: GTSNPN and SVGIG (reference sequence). The CDR3 contains 13 residues. The CDR3 sequence: CACERGYGNTIYF. CDR3 in DNA: TGTGCCTGTGAAAGGGGATATGGAAACACCATATATTTT. Together with reference TRBV30 and TRBJ1-3, the CDR3 gives the full variable domain: SQTIHQWPATLVQPVGSPLSLECTVEGTSNPNLYWYRQAAGRGLQLLFYSVGIGQISSEVPQNLSASRPQDRQFILSSKKLLLSDSGFYLCACERGYGNTIYFGEGSWLTVV.

The V gene is TRBV5-1, the J gene TRBJ2-7, with TRBD1 matching over 7 bases. Trimming took 0 bases from V and 2 from J; bases not matched to a gene: 5. CDR1 and CDR2 from the germline V gene are SGHRS and YFSETQ. The CDR3 covers 15 residues. CDR3 in amino acids: CASSLGGTATYEQYF. CDR3 DNA: TGCGCCAGCAGCTTGGGAGGGACAGCTACCTACGAGCAGTACTTC.

The genes are TRBV5-1 and TRBJ2-2; the match to TRBD1 covers 7 bases. Germline V gene lookup returns CDR1 SGHRS and CDR2 YFSETQ. The CDR3 covers 16 residues. V gave up 4 bases and J gave up 3 bases; unmatched junction bases: 9. The CDR3 DNA follows: TGCGCCAGCAGCCCAAAGACAGGGATCGACACCGGGGAGCTGTTTTTT. As protein: CASSPKTGIDTGELFF.

The J gene is TRBJ1-1, the V gene TRBV28; D is perhaps TRBD1 (5 bases). V lost 8 bases, J lost 2 bases, and 12 bases lay in between. Germline V lookup: CDR1 MDHEN, CDR2 SYDVKM. The CDR3 is 13 amino acids. CDR3 nucleotide sequence: TGTGCCAGCTGGGGGGTGGGAAACACTGAAGCTTTCTTT. Amino acid sequence: CASWGVGNTEAFF.

The CDR3 loop reads CASSLVQGLNTEAFF. The CDR3, as DNA: TGTGCCAGCAGCTTGGTGCAGGGGCTGAACACTGAAGCTTTCTTT. The J gene is TRBJ1-1, the V gene TRBV5-4; weak D call: TRBD1 (6 bases). Germline CDR1 SGHNT, CDR2 YYREEE (reference sequence). This CDR3 comprises 15 residues. V shed 0 bases and J shed 0 bases, with 9 bases lying between them.

The chain has TRBV15 and TRBJ2-7; 8 nucleotides match TRBD2. The CDR3 spans 16 residues. Per germline, CDR1 LNHNV and CDR2 YYDKDF (reference sequence). V was clipped by 0 bases and J by 6 bases; unmatched bases: 10. CDR3 sequence: CATSRDLGLAIIEQYF. CDR3 DNA sequence: TGTGCCACCAGCAGAGATCTAGGACTAGCTATTATCGAGCAGTACTTC.